The sequence of this T cell receptor beta chain was determined in a study of blood T cell repertoires in COVID-19. In the study overall: Samples taken during acute and convalescent COVID-19 were collected in the United States, Italy and Spain. Nucleic acid was either cDNA or gDNA, and it came from T cells, B-cell-depleted T cells, or PBMCs.

The CDR3 has 14 amino acids. Germline V CDR1 and CDR2: MNHEY, SVGAGI. Trimming removed 6 bases at V and 5 bases at J, with 17 bases between. Per the original methods: Quantification of nucleated cells was approximated via reference gene primer amplification. Only in-frame clones appear in the TCRdb table, and some are missing; sequencing was by immunoSEQ multiplex PCR. Clonal size and the V and J genes are those of that table, whereas D and trimming came from the DNA. This sample has approximately 360,000 clones, with around 90% found just once. The sequencing input was peripheral blood. This TCR was sampled from a man aged 40-49 years with acute or convalescent COVID-19. The chain employs TRBV6-5 and TRBJ2-7; D is possibly TRBD1 (5 bases). The CDR3 DNA is TGTGCCAGCAGCCGCGCTTTGGGGCTTAACGAGCAGTACTTC. Protein sequence: CASSRALGLNEQYF.